This T cell receptor beta chain was identified in a study of blood T cell repertoires in COVID-19. Study-wide background: Sites in the United States, Italy and Spain provided acute and convalescent COVID-19 samples. The analysed material was cDNA or gDNA that came from T cells, B-cell-depleted T cells, or PBMCs.

The repertoire was sequenced with immunoSEQ multiplex PCR; TCRdb's copy has only in-frame clones and lacks some. The table lists about 68,000 clones, 87% of them singletons. The CDR3 totals 14 residues. This chain uses TRBV12-2 with TRBJ1-1; TRBD1 is the table's D call and was not checked against the DNA. TRBV12-2 is designated a pseudogene. This sequence was found in a woman aged 45-59 years with COVID-19, enrolled during active disease. The sequencing input was peripheral blood. CDR3 residues: CASRLGNRGTEAFF. The CDR3 bases are TGTGCAAGTCGCTTAGGAAACAGGGGCACTGAAGCTTTCTTT.